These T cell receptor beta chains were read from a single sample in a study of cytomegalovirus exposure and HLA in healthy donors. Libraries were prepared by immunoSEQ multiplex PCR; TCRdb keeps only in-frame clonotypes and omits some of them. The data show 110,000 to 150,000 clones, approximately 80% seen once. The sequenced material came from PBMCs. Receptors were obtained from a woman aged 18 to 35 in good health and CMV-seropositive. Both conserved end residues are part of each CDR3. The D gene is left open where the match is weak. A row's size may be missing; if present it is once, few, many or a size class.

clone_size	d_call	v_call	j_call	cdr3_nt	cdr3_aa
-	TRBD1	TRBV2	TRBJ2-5	TGTGCCAGCAGTGAAAAACGGACAGGGTTTGAGACCCAGTACTTC	CASSEKRTGFETQYF
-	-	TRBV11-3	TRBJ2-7	TGTGCCAGCAGCCCAGACACAGGGAGCTCCTACGAGCAGTACTTC	CASSPDTGSSYEQYF
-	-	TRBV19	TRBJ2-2	TGTGCCAGTGCGACAGCGACCCACACCGGGGAGCTGTTTTTT	CASATATHTGELFF
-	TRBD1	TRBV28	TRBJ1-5	TGTGCCAGCAGTCCCTGGCGGACAGGGGGCAGCAATCAGCCCCAGCATTTT	CASSPWRTGGSNQPQHF
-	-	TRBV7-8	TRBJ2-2	TGTGCCAGCAGCTTTTCGGCAGGGATAGCCACCGGGGAGCTGTTTTTT	CASSFSAGIATGELFF
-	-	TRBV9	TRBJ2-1	TGTGCCAGCAGCCCAACGGCGGGGCCTACAATCGAGCAGTTCTTC	CASSPTAGPTIEQFF
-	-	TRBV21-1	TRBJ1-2	TGTGCCAGCAGTTTTCGGGGGGGCTCCTACACCTTC	CASSFRGGSYTF
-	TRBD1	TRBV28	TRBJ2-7	TGTGCCAGCAGCAGGGACAGGGTGGGCTACGAGCAGTACTTC	CASSRDRVGYEQYF
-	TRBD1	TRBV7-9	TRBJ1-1	TGTGCCAGCAGCCCGTCCTGGACAGGGGCTGAAGCTTTCTTT	CASSPSWTGAEAFF
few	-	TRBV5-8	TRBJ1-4	TGTGCCAGCAGCTTGGATAAGGGGAGGGGAAAACTGTTTTTT	CASSLDKGRGKLFF
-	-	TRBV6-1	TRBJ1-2	TGTGCCAGCAGTTTCGCCCAGGCCAGCTATGGCTACACCTTC	CASSFAQASYGYTF
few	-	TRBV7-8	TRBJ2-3	TGTGCCAGCAGCGTGGACAGTGTGGCAGATACGCAGTATTTT	CASSVDSVADTQYF
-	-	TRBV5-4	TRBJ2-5	TGTGCCAGCAGCTTGGGGGCCTCGGAGGCCCAGTACTTC	CASSLGASEAQYF
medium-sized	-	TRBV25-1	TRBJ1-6	TGTGCCAGCAGTGAACCCCAGGGTGCCAATTCACCCCTCCACTTT	CASSEPQGANSPLHF
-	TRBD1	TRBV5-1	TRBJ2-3	TGCGCCTGCCGAGGACAGGCCACAGATACGCAGTATTTT	CACRGQATDTQYF
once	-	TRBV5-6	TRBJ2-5	TGTGCCAGCAGCTTCGGGGAGACCCAGTACTTC	CASSFGETQYF
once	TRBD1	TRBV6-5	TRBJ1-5	TGTGCCAGCAGTCGGGACAGGTATAGCAATCAGCCCCAGCATTTT	CASSRDRYSNQPQHF
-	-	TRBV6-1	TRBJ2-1	TGTGCCAGCAGTGTTGGTCGGGTTGAGCAGTTCTTC	CASSVGRVEQFF
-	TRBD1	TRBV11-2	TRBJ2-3	TGTGCCAGCAGCTTGGGGACAGATACAGATACGCAGTATTTT	CASSLGTDTDTQYF
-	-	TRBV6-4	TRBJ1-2	TGTGCCAGCAGTTCCTCTGCCGGGGGAGGTGGCTACACCTTC	CASSSSAGGGGYTF
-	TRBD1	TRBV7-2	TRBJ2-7	TGTGCCAGCAGCCGCGGGGACAGGGGCCACGAGCAGTACTTC	CASSRGDRGHEQYF
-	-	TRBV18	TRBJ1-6	TGTGCCAGCTCTCACGACAGTAAGAATTCACCCCTCCACTTT	CASSHDSKNSPLHF
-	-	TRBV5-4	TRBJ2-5	TGTGCCAGCAGCTTCCTGGGTGGGGGCGGTGGGCGAGAGACCCAGTACTTC	CASSFLGGGGGRETQYF
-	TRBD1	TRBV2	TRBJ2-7	TGTGCCAGCAGTGAACTGGGGACAGGGTCGGAGCAGTACTTC	CASSELGTGSEQYF
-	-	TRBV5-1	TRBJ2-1	TGCGCCAGCAGCTTGTTCGACAATGAGCAGTTCTTC	CASSLFDNEQFF
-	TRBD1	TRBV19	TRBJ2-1	TGTGCCAGTAGCCCGGACAGGGGCGCCTACAATGAGCAGTTCTTC	CASSPDRGAYNEQFF